Listed here are 2 T cell receptor beta chains from one sample, sequenced in a study of memory CD4+ T cells and cytomegalovirus serostatus. Clones were sequenced by immunoSEQ multiplex PCR, and TCRdb holds only the in-frame ones, with some missing. The data contain 52,000 or so clones, 65% to 85% of them singletons. Single viable CD3+CD4+CD8-CD45RO+ cells were sorted as the memory CD4+ T cells. Input material: memory CD4+ T cells from blood. The receptors stem from an adult in good health and CMV-seronegative.

This chain connects TRBV27 to TRBJ2-1, with 12 nucleotides matching TRBD2. Looked up from germline, CDR1 is MNHEY and CDR2 is SMNVEV (reference sequence). Unmatched junction bases numbered 2, after V lost 3 bases and J lost 5 bases. CDR3 length: 15 amino acids. In DNA form, the CDR3 reads TGTGCCAGCAGTTTGACTAGCGGGGGAAACAATGAGCAGTTCTTC. It yields the protein CASSLTSGGNNEQFF.

This chain links TRBV7-8 with TRBJ1-3, with D hard to call. Between the trimmed V and J ends, which lost 8 bases and 0 bases, there was a span of 20 bases. The germline gives CDR1 SGHVS, CDR2 FQNEAQ. This CDR3 has 17 residues. The CDR3 is CASGRGLLLGSGNTIYF. Here the CDR3 DNA reads TGTGCCAGCGGCCGCGGGTTGTTACTCGGCTCTGGAAACACCATATATTTT.